This entry lists 16 T cell receptor beta chains sequenced from one sample in a study of beta chain features in type 1 diabetes. Study-level points and caveats: Type 1 diabetes patients had TCRB CDR3s that were shorter (moderately but significantly so) in all four CD4+ subsets.

Investigators reverse transcribed all isolated RNA, so they sequenced expressed TCRB transcripts. This table comes from immunoSEQ multiplex PCR, and its TCRdb copy is limited to in-frame clones, with some not included. The sample holds about 120,000 clones, over 15% seen once. Their antigens remain unidentified. Sequenced input: central memory CD4+ T cells from blood. Source of these receptors: a man aged 25 to 40 with type 1 diabetes.

J is TRBJ1-5 and V is TRBV12-5; D might be TRBD1 (5 bases). Germline V gene sequence: CDR1 LGHNT, CDR2 FRNRAP. Trimming shortened V by 0 bases and J by 0 bases, and 9 bases separated the two germline ends. This CDR3 spans 16 amino acids. The CDR3 DNA sequence: TGTGCTAGTGGTTTGGTAGTGGGGGATAGCAATCAGCCCCAGCATTTT. Protein: CASGLVVGDSNQPQHF.

The chain joins TRBV9 to TRBJ1-3, with D unclear. V lost 2 bases, J lost 0 bases, and 9 bases lay in between. Looked up from germline, CDR1 is SGDLS and CDR2 is YYNGEE. The CDR3 totals 15 residues. CDR3 coding DNA: TGTGCCAGCAGCGTTCAGCCTGACTCTGGAAACACCATATATTTT. It encodes CASSVQPDSGNTIYF.

Many counts were recorded for this clone. Other DNA sequences in this specimen translate into the identical CDR3. The rearrangement links TRBV20-1 to TRBJ2-6; D gene ambiguous. The CDR3 consists of 11 residues. V dropped 4 bases and J dropped 4 bases, with 2 bases sitting between them. The V gene's germline CDR1 is DFQATT and CDR2 SNEGSKA (reference sequence). The DNA for the CDR3 is TGCAGTGCTAACGGGGCCAACGTCCTGACTTTC. Protein: CSANGANVLTF.

This clone was detected only a few times. A read error is likely here: a far larger clone is one base away. This chain links TRBV10-2 with TRBJ1-6, with D possibly TRBD1 on 5 matching bases. With 10 bases removed from V and 16 bases from J, the gap between germline ends came to 20 bases. This CDR3 region has 12 residues. Germline V gives CDR1 WSHSY, CDR2 SAAADI. The CDR3 DNA sequence: TGCGCCACCAGAGGGGAGGCTGTGCGGCTCCACTTT. This translates into CATRGEAVRLHF.

There are a few counts of this clone. The chain has TRBV2 and TRBJ2-2; no reliable D call. Trimming stripped 6 bases from V and 6 bases from J, with 8 bases between. The CDR3 is 12 amino acids. Germline V gene lookup returns CDR1 SNHLY and CDR2 FYNNEI. CDR3 sequence: CASRQRAGELFF. The CDR3 nucleotides read TGTGCCAGCAGGCAACGAGCCGGGGAGCTGTTTTTT.

Details on this clone: Other DNA sequences in this sample translate to the same CDR3. The chain joins TRBV7-2 to TRBJ2-7, with D perhaps matching TRBD1 (6 bases). Germline CDR1 SGHTA, CDR2 FQGNSA. This CDR3 contains 13 residues. V gave up 4 bases and J gave up 4 bases, with 11 bases separating them. The CDR3 here is CASSSHREYEQYF. The CDR3 DNA reads TGTGCCAGCAGCTCCCACAGGGAATACGAGCAGTACTTC.

CDR3 in DNA: TGTGCCAGCAGCCGAGGGACAGTGAATTCACCCCTCCACTTT. Its translation: CASSRGTVNSPLHF. V usage is TRBV7-2 and J usage is TRBJ1-6; 7 bases match TRBD1. Trimming cost V 5 bases and J 7 bases; bases outside gene matches: 5. This CDR3 has 14 residues. The germline V gene has CDR1 SGHTA and CDR2 FQGNSA.

This clone turned up a few times. The V gene is TRBV5-4, the J gene TRBJ2-3; TRBD2 matches 8 bases. V gave up 3 bases and J gave up 3 bases; unmatched junction bases: 6. Germline CDR1 and CDR2: SGHNT and YYREEE (reference sequence). The CDR3 has 15 amino acids. CDR3 DNA: TGTGCCAGCAGCTCCAGCGGGGGTGGGACAGATACGCAGTATTTT. The encoded protein is CASSSSGGGTDTQYF.

In its sample, this clone was seen a few times. The rearrangement uses TRBV6-1 and TRBJ2-1, with D tentatively TRBD1 (6 bases). This CDR3 has 12 amino acids. The V end lost 1 base, the J end lost 10 bases, and 8 bases lay between the germline ends. From germline, CDR1 is MNHNS and CDR2 SASEGT. The CDR3 DNA follows: TGTGCCAGCAGTGAAGTTGGGACAGAGCAGTTCTTC. Translation gives CASSEVGTEQFF.

A few counts support this clone. The chain recombines TRBV7-3 with TRBJ2-5; 7 bases are shared with TRBD2. The junction had 4 bases not matched to a gene; V was cut back by 2 bases and J by 4 bases. This CDR3 comprises 14 residues. The germline V gene has CDR1 SGHTA and CDR2 FQGTGA. The CDR3 DNA sequence: TGTGCCAGCAGCTTAGGGGCTAGCGGAGAGACCCAGTACTTC. Translated: CASSLGASGETQYF.

Comments on this clone: This likely reflects a read error, since a far larger clone is one base away. This sequence joins TRBV29-1 and TRBJ1-2; D ambiguous. From germline, CDR1 is SQVTM and CDR2 ANQGSEA. The CDR3 covers 13 residues. The CDR3 loop is CSGEEPTRYGYTF. The CDR3 DNA sequence: TGCAGCGGTGAAGAACCGACCCGCTATGGCTACACCTTC.

This clone was counted a few times. The rearrangement uses TRBV6-6 and TRBJ2-7, with a tentative D call TRBD2 (6 bases). CDR3 length: 15 residues. V lost 0 bases and J 0 bases, leaving 9 bases between the germline ends. From germline, CDR1 is MNHNY and CDR2 SVGAGI (reference sequence). CDR3 coding DNA: TGTGCCAGCAGTTACTCGGAGGGGTCCTCCTACGAGCAGTACTTC. It yields the protein CASSYSEGSSYEQYF.

The V and J genes are TRBV7-2 and TRBJ2-1; 7 bases match TRBD2. CDR3 length: 17 amino acids. Germline V CDR1 and CDR2: SGHTA, FQGNSA. The ends lost 1 base at V and 3 bases at J; junction bases unmatched: 9. CDR3 in DNA: TGTGCCAGCAGCTTAGGAGGATTTGGCGGGGGCTACAATGAGCAGTTCTTC. As protein: CASSLGGFGGGYNEQFF.

V usage is TRBV7-3 and J usage is TRBJ2-7, with D perhaps TRBD1 (5 bases). CDR3 size: 15 residues. The V and J ends lost 1 base and 5 bases respectively, with 15 bases between them. The germline V gene encodes CDR1 SGHTA and CDR2 FQGTGA. CDR3: CASSLNGRAGDEQYF. CDR3 coding DNA: TGTGCCAGCAGCTTAAATGGCAGGGCCGGTGACGAGCAGTACTTC. Complete variable domain (other parts from reference TRBV7-3 and TRBJ2-7): GAGVSQTPSNKVTEKGKYVELRCDPISGHTALYWYRQSLGQGPEFLIYFQGTGAADDSGLPNDRFFAVRPEGSVSTLKIQRTERGDSAVYLCASSLNGRAGDEQYFGPGTRLTVT.

Only a few counts were recorded for this clone. This may stem from a read error, because a much larger clone lies one nucleotide away. This rearrangement joins TRBV30 to TRBJ1-2, with a tentative D call TRBD1 (6 bases). Germline CDR1 and CDR2: GTSNPN and SVGIG (reference sequence). There are 11 residues in the CDR3. The V and J ends lost 5 bases and 2 bases respectively, with 6 bases between them. CDR3 sequence reads: CAWGQNYGYTF. For the CDR3, the DNA is TGTGCCTGGGGACAGAACTATGGCTACACCTTC.

A word on this clone: A read error is the likely source, as a far larger clone sits one nucleotide away. The chain uses TRBV7-9 and TRBJ2-1, with 7 bases fitting TRBD2. Looked up from germline, CDR1 is SEHNR and CDR2 is FQNEAQ (reference sequence). This CDR3 has 15 residues. V lost 5 bases and J lost 6; bases outside the gene matches: 10. The CDR3 sequence: CASSPGEGRTNEQFF. CDR3 bases: TGTGCCAGCAGCCCCGGGGAGGGGCGAACCAATGAGCAGTTCTTC. Combining the CDR3 with reference TRBV7-9 and TRBJ2-1 gives the whole variable domain DTGVSQNPRHKITKRGQNVTFRCDPISEHNRLYWYRQTLGQGPEFLTYFQNEAQLEKSRLLSDRFSAERPKGSFSTLEIQRTEQGDSAMYLCASSPGEGRTNEQFFGPGTRLTVL.